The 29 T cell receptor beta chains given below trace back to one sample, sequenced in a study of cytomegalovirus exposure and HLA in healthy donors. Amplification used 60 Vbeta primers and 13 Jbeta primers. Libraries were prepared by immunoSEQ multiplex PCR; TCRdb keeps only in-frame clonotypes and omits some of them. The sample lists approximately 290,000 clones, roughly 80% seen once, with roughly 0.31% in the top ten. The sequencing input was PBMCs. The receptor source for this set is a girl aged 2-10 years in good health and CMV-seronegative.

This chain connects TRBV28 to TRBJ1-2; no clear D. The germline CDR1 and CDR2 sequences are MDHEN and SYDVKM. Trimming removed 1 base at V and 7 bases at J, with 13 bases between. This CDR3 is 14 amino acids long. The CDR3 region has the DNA TGTGCCAGCAGTTTATCCGCCACAACCAGTGGCTACACCTTC. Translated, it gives CASSLSATTSGYTF.

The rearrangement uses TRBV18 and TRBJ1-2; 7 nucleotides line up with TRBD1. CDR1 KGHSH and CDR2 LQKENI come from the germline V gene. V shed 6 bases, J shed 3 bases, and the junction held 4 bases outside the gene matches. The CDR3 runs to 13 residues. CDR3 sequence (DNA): TGTGCCAGCTCTCGTGGACAGGACTATGGCTACACCTTC. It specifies CASSRGQDYGYTF.

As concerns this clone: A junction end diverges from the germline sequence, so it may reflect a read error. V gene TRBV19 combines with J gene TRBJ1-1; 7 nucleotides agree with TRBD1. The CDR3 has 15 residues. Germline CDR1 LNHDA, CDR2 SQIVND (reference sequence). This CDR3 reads CAGSMTGSVNTEAFF. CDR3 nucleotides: TGTGCCGGTAGTATGACAGGGTCCGTGAACACTGAAGCTTTCTTT.

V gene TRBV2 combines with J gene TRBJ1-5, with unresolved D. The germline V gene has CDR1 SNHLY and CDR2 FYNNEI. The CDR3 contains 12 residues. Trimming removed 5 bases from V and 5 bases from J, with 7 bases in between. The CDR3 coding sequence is TGTGCCAGCAGTAGAGGATATCAGCCCCAGCATTTT. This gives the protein CASSRGYQPQHF.

The CDR3 bases are TGCGCCAGCAGCCAAGGACTAGCGTCCTACAATGAGCAGTTCTTC. Encoded protein: CASSQGLASYNEQFF. The chain recombines TRBV4-1 with TRBJ2-1; TRBD2 matches at 8 bases. Germline V gene data show CDR1 as MGHRA and CDR2 as YSYEKL. Trimming removed 1 base from V and 1 base from J; junction bases left unmatched: 0. This CDR3 contains 15 residues.

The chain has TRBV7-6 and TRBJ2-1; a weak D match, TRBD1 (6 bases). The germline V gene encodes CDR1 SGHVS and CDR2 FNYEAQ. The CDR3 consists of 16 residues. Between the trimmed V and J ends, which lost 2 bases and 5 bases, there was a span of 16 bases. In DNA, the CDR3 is TGTGCCAGCAGCTTATCCCCGGGACAAGCCAACAATGAGCAGTTCTTC. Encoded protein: CASSLSPGQANNEQFF.

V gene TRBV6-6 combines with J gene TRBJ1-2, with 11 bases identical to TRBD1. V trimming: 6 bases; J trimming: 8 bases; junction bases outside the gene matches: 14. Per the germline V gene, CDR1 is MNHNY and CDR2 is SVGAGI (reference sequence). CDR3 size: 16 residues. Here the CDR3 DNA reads TGTGCCAGCAGCTCCCTAGCCCGGGACAGGGGGGGAGGCTACACCTTC. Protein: CASSSLARDRGGGYTF.

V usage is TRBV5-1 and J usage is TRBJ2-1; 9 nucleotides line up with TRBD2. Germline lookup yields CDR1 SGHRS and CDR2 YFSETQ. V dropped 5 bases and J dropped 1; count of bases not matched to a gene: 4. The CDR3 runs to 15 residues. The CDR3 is CASREAGGSYNEQFF. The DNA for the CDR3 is TGCGCCAGCAGAGAAGCGGGGGGTTCCTACAATGAGCAGTTCTTC.

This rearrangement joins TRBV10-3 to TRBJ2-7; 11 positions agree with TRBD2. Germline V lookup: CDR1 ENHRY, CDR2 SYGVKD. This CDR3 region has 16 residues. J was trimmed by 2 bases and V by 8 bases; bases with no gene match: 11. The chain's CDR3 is CAILNSGTSGPYEQYF. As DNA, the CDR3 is TGTGCCATCCTCAATTCAGGGACTAGCGGTCCCTACGAGCAGTACTTC.

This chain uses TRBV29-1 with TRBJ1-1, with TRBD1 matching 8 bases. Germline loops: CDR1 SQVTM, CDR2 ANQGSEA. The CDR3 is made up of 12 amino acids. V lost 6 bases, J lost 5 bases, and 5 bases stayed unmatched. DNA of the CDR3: TGCAGCGTGGCCAGGACAGGGACTGAAGCTTTCTTT. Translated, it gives CSVARTGTEAFF. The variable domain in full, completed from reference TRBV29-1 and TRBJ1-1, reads SAVISQKPSRDICQRGTSLTIQCQVDSQVTMMFWYRQQPGQSLTLIATANQGSEATYESGFVIDKFPISRPNLTFSTLTVSNMSPEDSSIYLCSVARTGTEAFFGQGTRLTVV.

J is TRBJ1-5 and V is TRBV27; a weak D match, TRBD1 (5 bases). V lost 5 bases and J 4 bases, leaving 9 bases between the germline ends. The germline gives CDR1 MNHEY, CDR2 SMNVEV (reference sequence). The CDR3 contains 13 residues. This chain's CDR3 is CASSLTVNQPQHF. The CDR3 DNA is TGTGCCAGCAGTCTGACAGTGAATCAGCCCCAGCATTTT.

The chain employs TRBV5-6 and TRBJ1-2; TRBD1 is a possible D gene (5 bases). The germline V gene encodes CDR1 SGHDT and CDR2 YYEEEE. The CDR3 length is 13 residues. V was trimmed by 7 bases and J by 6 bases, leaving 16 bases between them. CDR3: CASQRGVPHGYTF. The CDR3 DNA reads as TGTGCCAGCCAACGGGGGGTCCCCCATGGCTACACCTTC.

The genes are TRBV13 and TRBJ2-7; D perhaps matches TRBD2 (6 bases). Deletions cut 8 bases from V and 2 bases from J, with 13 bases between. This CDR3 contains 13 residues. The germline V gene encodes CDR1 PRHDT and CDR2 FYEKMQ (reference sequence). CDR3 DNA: TGTGCCAGCGGGTCTAGCGTTGCCTACGAGCAGTACTTC. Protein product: CASGSSVAYEQYF.

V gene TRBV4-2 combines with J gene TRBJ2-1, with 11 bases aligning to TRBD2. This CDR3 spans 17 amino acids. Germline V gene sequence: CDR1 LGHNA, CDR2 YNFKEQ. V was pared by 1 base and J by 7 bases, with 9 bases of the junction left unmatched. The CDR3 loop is CASSQGAGTSGGNEQFF. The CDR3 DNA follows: TGTGCCAGCAGCCAAGGTGCCGGGACTAGCGGAGGGAATGAGCAGTTCTTC.

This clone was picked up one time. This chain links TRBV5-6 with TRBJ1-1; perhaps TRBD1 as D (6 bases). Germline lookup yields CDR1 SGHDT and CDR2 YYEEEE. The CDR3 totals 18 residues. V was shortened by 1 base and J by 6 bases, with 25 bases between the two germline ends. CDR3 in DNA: TGTGCCAGCAGCTTGTTTGAAATTCTGGGGGCTGGAATTTCTGAAGCTTTCTTT. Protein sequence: CASSLFEILGAGISEAFF.

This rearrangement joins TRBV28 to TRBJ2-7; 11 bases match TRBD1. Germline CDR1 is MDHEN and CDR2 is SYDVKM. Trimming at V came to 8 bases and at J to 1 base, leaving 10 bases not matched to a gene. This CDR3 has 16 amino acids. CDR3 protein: CASHRTGTGGSYEQYF. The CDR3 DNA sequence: TGTGCCAGCCACCGTACCGGGACAGGGGGTTCCTACGAGCAGTACTTC.

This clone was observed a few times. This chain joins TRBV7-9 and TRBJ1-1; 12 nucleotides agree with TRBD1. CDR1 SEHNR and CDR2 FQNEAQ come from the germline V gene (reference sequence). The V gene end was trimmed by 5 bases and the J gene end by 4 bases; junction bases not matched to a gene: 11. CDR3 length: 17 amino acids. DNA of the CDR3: TGTGCCAGCAGCATTAGAGGGACAGGGGGCTTCAGCACTGAAGCTTTCTTT. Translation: CASSIRGTGGFSTEAFF.

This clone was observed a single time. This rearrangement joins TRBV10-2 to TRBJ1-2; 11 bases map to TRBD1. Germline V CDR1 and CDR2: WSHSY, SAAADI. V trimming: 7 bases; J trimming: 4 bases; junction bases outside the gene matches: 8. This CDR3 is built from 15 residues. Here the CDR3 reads CASTGTGGVGYGYTF. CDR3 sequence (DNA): TGCGCCAGCACGGGGACAGGGGGTGTAGGCTATGGCTACACCTTC.

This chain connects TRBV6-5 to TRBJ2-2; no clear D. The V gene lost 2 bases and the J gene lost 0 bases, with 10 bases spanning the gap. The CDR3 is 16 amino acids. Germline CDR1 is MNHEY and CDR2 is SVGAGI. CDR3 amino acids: CASSYEALANTGELFF. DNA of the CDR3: TGTGCCAGCAGTTACGAAGCACTCGCGAACACCGGGGAGCTGTTTTTT.

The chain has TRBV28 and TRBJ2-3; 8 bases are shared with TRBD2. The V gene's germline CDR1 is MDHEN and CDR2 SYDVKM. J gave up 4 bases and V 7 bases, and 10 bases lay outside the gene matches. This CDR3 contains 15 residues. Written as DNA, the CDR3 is TGTGCCAGCAAGGTCACGGGAGGGCCATCAGATACGCAGTATTTT. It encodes CASKVTGGPSDTQYF.

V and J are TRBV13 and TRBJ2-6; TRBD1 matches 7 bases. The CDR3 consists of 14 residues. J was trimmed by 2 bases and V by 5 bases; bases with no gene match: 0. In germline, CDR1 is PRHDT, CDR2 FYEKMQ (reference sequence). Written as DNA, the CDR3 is TGTGCCAGCAGCCAGGGGGCTGGGGCCAACGTCCTGACTTTC. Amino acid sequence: CASSQGAGANVLTF.

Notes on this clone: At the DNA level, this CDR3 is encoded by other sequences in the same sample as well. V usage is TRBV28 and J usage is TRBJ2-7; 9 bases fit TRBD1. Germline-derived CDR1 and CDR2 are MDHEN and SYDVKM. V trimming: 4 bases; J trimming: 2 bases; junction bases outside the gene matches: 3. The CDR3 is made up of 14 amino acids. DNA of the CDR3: TGTGCCAGCAGTTCGGGACAGGGAGCCTACGAGCAGTACTTC. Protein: CASSSGQGAYEQYF. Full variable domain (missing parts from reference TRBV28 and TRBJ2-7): DVKVTQSSRYLVKRTGEKVFLECVQDMDHENMFWYRQDPGLGLRLIYFSYDVKMKEKGDIPEGYSVSREKKERFSLILESASTNQTSMYLCASSSGQGAYEQYFGPGTRLTVT.

CDR3 nucleotide sequence: TGTGCCAGCAGCCTCGGGGGTATAGCACCCCTCCACTTT. Protein: CASSLGGIAPLHF. The V call is TRBV5-4, the J call TRBJ1-6; D is possibly TRBD1 (5 bases). Trimming cost V 4 bases and J 11 bases, with 13 bases left between them. This CDR3 has 13 residues. Germline lookup yields CDR1 SGHNT and CDR2 YYREEE (reference sequence).

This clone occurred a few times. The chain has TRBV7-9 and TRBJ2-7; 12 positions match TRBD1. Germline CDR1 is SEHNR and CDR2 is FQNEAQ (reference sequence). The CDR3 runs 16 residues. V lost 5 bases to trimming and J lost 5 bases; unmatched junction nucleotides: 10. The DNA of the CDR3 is TGTGCCAGCAGCGGGCTAGGGACAGGGGGCTTCCACGAGCAGTACTTC. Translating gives CASSGLGTGGFHEQYF.

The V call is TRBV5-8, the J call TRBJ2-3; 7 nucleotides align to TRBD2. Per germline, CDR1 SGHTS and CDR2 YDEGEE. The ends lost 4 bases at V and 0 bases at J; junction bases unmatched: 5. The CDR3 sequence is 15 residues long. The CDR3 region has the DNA TGTGCCAGCAGCCTTATAGCGGGCAGCACAGATACGCAGTATTTT. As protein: CASSLIAGSTDTQYF.

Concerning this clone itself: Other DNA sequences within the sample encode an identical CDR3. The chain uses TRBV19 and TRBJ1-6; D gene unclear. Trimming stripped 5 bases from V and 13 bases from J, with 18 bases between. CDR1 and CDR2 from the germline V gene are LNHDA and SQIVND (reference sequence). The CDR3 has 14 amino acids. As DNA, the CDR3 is TGTGCCAGTAGTTGGGAGACAATCTCTTCGCCCCTCCACTTT. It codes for CASSWETISSPLHF.

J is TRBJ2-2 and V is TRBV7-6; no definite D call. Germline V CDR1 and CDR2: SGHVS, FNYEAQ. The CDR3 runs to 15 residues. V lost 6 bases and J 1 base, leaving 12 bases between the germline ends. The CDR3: CASSRHRKNTGELFF. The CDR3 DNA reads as TGTGCCAGCAGTCGACACAGAAAGAACACCGGGGAGCTGTTTTTT.

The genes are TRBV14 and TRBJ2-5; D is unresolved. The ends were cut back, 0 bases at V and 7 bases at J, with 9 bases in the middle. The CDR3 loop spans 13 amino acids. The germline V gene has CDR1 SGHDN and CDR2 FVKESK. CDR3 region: CASSQESPGTQYF. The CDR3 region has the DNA TGTGCCAGCAGCCAAGAATCCCCCGGGACCCAGTACTTC.

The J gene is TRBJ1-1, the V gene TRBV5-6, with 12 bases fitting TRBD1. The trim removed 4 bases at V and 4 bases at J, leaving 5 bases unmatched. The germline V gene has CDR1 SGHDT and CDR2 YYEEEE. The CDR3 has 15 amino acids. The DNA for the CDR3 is TGTGCCAGCAGCGAGGGACAGGGGGCCACCACTGAAGCTTTCTTT. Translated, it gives CASSEGQGATTEAFF.